The present T cell receptor beta chain was sequenced within a study of T-cell memory formation after mild COVID-19. The CDR3 contains 15 residues. Deletions cut 7 bases from V and 0 bases from J, with 13 bases between. The V gene's germline CDR1 is SGHTA and CDR2 FQGNSA. MiXCR, applied by TCRdb to the 5' RACE reads, yields one record per CDR3 protein. Of approximately 260,000 distinct CDR3 sequences in the sample, over 15% are singletons; the top ten hold 22%. Study findings and constraints: From day 15 to 85, contracting clones were balanced between CD4 and CD8, whereas later expanders leaned toward CD4+.

Concerning this clonotype: Antigen: not known.

This receptor was taken from a man in his late teens or twenties who had mild COVID-19 (a few samples of this study predate the infection). Cell type and time point are not known. This sequence joins TRBV7-2 and TRBJ1-3; D perhaps matches TRBD1 (5 bases). The sequenced material came from PBMCs or a T cell subset sorted from them (not recorded which). The CDR3 sequence: CASTHRLSSGNTIYF. In DNA, the CDR3 is TGTGCCAGCACCCACAGGCTCAGCTCTGGAAACACCATATATTTT.